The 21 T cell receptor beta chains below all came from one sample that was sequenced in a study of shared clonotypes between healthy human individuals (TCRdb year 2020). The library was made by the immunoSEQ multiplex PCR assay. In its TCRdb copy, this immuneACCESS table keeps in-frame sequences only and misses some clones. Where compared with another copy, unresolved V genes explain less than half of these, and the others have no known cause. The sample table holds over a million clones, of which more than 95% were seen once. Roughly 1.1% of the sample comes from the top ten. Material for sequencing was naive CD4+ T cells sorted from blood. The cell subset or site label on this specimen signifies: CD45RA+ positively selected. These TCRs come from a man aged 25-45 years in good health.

In DNA, the CDR3 is TGTGCCTGGAGTTTAAACTACGAGCAGTACTTC. Its protein is CAWSLNYEQYF. J is TRBJ2-7 and V is TRBV30; the D is unclear. This CDR3 has 11 amino acids. Trimming took off 2 bases at V and 3 bases at J, with 5 bases between the two ends. The V gene's germline CDR1 is GTSNPN and CDR2 SVGIG (reference sequence).

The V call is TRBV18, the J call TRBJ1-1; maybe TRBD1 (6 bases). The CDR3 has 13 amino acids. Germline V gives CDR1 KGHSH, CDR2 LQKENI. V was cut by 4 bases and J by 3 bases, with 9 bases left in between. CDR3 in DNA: TGTGCCAGCTCACAGTACAGGGACACTGAAGCTTTCTTT. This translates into CASSQYRDTEAFF.

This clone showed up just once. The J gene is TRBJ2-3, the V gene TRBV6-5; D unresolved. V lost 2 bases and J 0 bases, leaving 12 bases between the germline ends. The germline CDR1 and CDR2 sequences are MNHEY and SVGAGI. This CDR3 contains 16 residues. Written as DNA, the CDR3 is TGTGCCAGCAGTTACGCCGGGTCAACTAGCACAGATACGCAGTATTTT. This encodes CASSYAGSTSTDTQYF.

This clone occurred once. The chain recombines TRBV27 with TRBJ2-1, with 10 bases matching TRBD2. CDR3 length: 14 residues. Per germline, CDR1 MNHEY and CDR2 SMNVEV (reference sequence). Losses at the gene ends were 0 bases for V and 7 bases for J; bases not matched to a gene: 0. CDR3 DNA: TGTGCCAGCAGTTTATCGGGACTAGCGAATGAGCAGTTCTTC. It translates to CASSLSGLANEQFF.

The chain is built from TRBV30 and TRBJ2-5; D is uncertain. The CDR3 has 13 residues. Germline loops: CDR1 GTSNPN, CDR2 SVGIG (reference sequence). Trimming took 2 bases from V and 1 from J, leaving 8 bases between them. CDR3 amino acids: CAWSPGSQETQYF. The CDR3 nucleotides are TGTGCCTGGAGTCCAGGCAGCCAAGAGACCCAGTACTTC.

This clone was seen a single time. The CDR3, as DNA: TGTGCCAGCAGCGTAGGCGGAGGGTCCCGACCTGAAGCTTTCTTT. It translates to CASSVGGGSRPEAFF. The chain couples TRBV9 to TRBJ1-1, with no clear D. The CDR3 is 15 residues long. The V end lost 0 bases, the J end lost 6 bases, and 15 bases lay between the germline ends. From germline, CDR1 is SGDLS and CDR2 YYNGEE.

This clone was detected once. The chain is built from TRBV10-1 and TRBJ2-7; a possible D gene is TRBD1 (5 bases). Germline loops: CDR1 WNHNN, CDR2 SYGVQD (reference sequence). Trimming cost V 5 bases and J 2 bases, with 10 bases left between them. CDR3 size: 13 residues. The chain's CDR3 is CASSYSGTYEQYF. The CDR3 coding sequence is TGCGCCAGCAGTTACTCAGGGACCTACGAGCAGTACTTC.

CDR3 in amino acids: CASSLREPPQETQYF. The CDR3 DNA reads TGTGCCAGCAGCTTGCGGGAGCCGCCCCAAGAGACCCAGTACTTC. This rearrangement joins TRBV7-8 to TRBJ2-5; 7 nucleotides line up with TRBD2. V trimming: 3 bases; J trimming: 1 base; junction bases outside the gene matches: 5. Germline CDR1 reads SGHVS; CDR2 reads FQNEAQ. The CDR3 is 15 amino acids.

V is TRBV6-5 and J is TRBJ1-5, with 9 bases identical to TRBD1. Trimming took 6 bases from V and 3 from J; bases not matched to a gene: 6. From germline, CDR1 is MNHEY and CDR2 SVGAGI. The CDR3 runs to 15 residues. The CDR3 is CASRIQGASNQPQHF. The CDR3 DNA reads TGTGCCAGCAGAATACAGGGGGCGTCCAATCAGCCCCAGCATTTT.

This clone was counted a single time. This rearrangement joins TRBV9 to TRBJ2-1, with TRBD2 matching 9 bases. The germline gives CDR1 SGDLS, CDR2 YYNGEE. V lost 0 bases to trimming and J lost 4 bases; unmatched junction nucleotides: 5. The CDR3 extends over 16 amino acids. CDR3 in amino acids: CASSVGASGVYNEQFF. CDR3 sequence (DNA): TGTGCCAGCAGCGTAGGGGCTAGCGGGGTGTACAATGAGCAGTTCTTC.

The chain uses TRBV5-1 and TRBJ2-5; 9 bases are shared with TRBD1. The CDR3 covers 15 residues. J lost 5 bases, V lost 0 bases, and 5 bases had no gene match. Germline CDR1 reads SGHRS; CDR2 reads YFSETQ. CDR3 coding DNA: TGCGCCAGCAGCTTGGGGGACAGGGCGTTGGAGACCCAGTACTTC. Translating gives CASSLGDRALETQYF.

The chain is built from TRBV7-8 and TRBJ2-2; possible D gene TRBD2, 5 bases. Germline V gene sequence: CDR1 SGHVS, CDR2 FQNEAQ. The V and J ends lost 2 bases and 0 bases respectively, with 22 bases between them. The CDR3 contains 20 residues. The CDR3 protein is CASSLFVASGLSANTGELFF. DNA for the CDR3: TGTGCCAGCAGCTTATTCGTGGCCAGCGGCCTAAGTGCGAACACCGGGGAGCTGTTTTTT.

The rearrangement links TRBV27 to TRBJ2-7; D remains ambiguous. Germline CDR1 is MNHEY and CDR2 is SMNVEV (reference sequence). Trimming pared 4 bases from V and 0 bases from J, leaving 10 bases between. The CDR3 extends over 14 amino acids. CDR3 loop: CASSSEILSYEQYF. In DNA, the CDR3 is TGTGCCAGCAGTTCAGAGATCCTCTCCTACGAGCAGTACTTC.

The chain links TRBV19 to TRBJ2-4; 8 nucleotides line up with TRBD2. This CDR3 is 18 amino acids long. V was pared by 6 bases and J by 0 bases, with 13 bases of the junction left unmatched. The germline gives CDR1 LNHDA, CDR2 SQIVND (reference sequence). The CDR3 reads CASSSGLAVFLAKNIQYF. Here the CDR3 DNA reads TGTGCCAGTAGCAGCGGACTAGCCGTGTTTTTAGCCAAAAACATTCAGTACTTC.

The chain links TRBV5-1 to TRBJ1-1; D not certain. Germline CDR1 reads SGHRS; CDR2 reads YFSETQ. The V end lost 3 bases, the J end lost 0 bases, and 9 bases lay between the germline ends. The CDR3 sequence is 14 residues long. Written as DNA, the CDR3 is TGCGCCAGCAGCTCCGGCCCCATGAACACTGAAGCTTTCTTT. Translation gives CASSSGPMNTEAFF. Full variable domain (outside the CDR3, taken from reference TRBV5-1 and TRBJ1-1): KAGVTQTPRYLIKTRGQQVTLSCSPISGHRSVSWYQQTPGQGLQFLFEYFSETQRNKGNFPGRFSGRQFSNSRSEMNVSTLELGDSALYLCASSSGPMNTEAFFGQGTRLTVV.

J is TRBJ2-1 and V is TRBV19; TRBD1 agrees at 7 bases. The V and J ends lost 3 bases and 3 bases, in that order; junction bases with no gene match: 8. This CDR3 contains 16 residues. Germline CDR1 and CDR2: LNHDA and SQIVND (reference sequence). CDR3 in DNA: TGTGCCAGTAGTATTCGAGACAGGGTTGGCTACAATGAGCAGTTCTTC. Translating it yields CASSIRDRVGYNEQFF.

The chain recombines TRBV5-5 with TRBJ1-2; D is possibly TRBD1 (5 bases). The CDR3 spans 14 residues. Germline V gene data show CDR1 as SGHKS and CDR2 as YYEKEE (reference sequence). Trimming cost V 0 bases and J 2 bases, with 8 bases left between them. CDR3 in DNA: TGTGCCAGCAGCTTGGTAGCAGGGAACTATGGCTACACCTTC. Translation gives CASSLVAGNYGYTF. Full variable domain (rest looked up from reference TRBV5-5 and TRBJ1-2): DAGVTQSPTHLIKTRGQQVTLRCSPISGHKSVSWYQQVLGQGPQFIFQYYEKEERGRGNFPDRFSARQFPNYSSELNVNALLLGDSALYLCASSLVAGNYGYTFGSGTRLTVV.

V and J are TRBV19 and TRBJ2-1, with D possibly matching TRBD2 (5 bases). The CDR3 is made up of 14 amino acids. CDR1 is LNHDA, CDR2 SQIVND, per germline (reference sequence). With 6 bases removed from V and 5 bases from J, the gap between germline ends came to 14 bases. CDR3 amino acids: CASRFVSGHNEQFF. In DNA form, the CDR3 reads TGTGCCAGTAGGTTTGTAAGCGGTCACAATGAGCAGTTCTTC.

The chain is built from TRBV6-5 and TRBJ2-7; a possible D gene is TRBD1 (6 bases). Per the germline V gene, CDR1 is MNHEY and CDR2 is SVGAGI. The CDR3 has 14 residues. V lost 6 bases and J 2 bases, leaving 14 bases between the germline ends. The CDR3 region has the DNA TGTGCCAGCAGGCGGCGGACAGCTACCTACGAGCAGTACTTC. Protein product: CASRRRTATYEQYF.

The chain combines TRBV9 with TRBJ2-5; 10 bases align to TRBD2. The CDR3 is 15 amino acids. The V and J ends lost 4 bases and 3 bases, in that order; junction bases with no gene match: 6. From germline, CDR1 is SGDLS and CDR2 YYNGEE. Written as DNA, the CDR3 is TGTGCCAGCAGCCTTATCGGGACTAGCGAAGAGACCCAGTACTTC. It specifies CASSLIGTSEETQYF.

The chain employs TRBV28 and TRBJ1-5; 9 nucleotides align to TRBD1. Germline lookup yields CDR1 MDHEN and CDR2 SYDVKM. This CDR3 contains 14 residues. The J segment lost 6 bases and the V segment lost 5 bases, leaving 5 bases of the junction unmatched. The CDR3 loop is CASSPGQGSQPQHF. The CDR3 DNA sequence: TGTGCCAGCAGTCCGGGACAGGGATCTCAGCCCCAGCATTTT.